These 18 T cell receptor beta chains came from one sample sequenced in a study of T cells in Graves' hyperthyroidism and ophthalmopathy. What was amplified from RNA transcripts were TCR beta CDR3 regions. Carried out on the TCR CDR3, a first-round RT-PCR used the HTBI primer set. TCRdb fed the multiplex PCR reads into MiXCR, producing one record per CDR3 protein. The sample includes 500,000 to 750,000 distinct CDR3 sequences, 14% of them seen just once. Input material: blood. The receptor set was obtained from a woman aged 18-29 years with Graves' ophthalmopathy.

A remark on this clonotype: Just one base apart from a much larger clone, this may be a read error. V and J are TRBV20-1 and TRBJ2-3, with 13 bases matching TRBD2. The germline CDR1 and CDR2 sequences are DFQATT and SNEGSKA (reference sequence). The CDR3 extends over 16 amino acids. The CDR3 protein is CGAPGTSGMGTDTQYF. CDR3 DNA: TGCGGTGCCCCCGGGACTAGCGGGATGGGGACAGATACGCAGTATTTT.

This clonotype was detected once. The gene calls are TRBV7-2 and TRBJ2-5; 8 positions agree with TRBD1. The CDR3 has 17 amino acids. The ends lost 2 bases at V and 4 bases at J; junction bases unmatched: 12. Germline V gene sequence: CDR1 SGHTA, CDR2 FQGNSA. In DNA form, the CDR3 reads TGTGCCAGCAGCTTAAGGTTCATCGGACAGGGATCAGAGACCCAGTACTTC. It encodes CASSLRFIGQGSETQYF.

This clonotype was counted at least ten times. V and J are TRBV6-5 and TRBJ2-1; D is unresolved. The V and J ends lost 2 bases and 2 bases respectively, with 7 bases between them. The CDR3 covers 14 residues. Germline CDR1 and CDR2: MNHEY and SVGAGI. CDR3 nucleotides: TGTGCCAGCAGTTACGTAGGTCCCTACAATGAGCAGTTCTTC. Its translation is CASSYVGPYNEQFF.

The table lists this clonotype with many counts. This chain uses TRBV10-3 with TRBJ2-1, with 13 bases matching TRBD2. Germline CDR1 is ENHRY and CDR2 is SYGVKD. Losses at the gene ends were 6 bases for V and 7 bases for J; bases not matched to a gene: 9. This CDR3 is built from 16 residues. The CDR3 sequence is CAIRIGLAGVQNEQFF. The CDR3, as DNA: TGTGCCATCAGGATAGGACTAGCGGGAGTCCAGAATGAGCAGTTCTTC.

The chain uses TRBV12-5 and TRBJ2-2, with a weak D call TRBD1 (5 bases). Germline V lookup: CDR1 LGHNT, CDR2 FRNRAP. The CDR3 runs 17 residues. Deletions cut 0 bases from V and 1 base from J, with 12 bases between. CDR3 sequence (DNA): TGTGCTAGTGGTTTGGTAATAGGGCAGGGGAACACCGGGGAGCTGTTTTTT. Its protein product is CASGLVIGQGNTGELFF.

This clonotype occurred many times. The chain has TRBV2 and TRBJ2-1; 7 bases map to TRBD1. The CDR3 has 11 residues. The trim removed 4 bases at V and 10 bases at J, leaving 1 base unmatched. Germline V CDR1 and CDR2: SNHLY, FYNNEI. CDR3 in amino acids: CASSARGEQFF. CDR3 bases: TGTGCCAGCAGTGCCAGGGGGGAGCAGTTCTTC.

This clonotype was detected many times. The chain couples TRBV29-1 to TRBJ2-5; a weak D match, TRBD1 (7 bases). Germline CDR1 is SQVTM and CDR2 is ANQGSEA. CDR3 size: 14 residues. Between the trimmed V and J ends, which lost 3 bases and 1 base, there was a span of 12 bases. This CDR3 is CSVDRGATQETQYF. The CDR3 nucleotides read TGCAGCGTTGACAGGGGGGCAACCCAAGAGACCCAGTACTTC.

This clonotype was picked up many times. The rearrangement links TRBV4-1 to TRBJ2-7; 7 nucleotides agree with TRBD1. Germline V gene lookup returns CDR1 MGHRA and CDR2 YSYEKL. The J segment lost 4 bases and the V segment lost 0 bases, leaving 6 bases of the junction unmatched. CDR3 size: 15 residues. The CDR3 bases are TGCGCCAGCAGCCAAGAACAGGGGCCCTCGTACGAGCAGTACTTC. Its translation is CASSQEQGPSYEQYF.

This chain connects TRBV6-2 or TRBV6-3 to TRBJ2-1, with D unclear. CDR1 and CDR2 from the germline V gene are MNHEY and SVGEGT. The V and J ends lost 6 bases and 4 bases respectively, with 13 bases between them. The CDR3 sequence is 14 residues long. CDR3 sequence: CASSPRTNYNEQFF. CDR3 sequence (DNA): TGTGCCAGCAGCCCGCGAACAAATTACAATGAGCAGTTCTTC.

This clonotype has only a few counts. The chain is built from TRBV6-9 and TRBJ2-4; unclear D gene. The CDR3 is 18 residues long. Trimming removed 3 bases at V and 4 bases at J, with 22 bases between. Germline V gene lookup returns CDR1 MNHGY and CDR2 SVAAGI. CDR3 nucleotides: TGTGCCAGCAGTTACAGCTCTCCAGCAGCAGCTAAGAAAAACATTCAGTACTTC. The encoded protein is CASSYSSPAAAKKNIQYF.

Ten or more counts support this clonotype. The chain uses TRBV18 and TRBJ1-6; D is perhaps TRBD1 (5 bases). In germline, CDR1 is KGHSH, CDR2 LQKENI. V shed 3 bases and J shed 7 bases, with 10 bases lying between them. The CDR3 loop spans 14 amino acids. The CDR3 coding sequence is TGTGCCAGCTCACCCCGGGACGTGAATTCACCCCTCCACTTT. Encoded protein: CASSPRDVNSPLHF.

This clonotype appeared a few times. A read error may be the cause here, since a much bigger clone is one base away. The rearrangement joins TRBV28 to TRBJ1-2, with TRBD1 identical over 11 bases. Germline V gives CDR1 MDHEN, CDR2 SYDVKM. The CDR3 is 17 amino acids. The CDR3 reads CVSGLAGTGGPREGYTF. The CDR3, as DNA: TGTGTCAGCGGCCTGGCCGGGACAGGGGGTCCCAGGGAAGGCTACACCTTC.

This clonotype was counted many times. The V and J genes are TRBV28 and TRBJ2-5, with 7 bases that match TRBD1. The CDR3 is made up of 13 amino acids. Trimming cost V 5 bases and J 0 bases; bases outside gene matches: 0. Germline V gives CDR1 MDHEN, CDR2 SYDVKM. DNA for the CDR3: TGTGCCAGCAGTCAGGGGGACCAAGAGACCCAGTACTTC. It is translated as CASSQGDQETQYF. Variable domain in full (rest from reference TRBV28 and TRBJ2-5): DVKVTQSSRYLVKRTGEKVFLECVQDMDHENMFWYRQDPGLGLRLIYFSYDVKMKEKGDIPEGYSVSREKKERFSLILESASTNQTSMYLCASSQGDQETQYFGPGTRLLVL.

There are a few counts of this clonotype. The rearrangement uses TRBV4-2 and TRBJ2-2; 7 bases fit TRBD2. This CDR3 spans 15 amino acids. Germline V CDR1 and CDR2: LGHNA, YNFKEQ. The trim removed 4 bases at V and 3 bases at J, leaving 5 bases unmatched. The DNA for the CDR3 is TGTGCCAGCAGCCGGGGAGGGTTTTACACCGGGGAGCTGTTTTTT. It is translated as CASSRGGFYTGELFF.

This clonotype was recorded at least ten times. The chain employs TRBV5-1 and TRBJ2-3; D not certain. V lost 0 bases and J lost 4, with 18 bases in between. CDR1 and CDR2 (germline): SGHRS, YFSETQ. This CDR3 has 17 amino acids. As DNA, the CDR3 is TGCGCCAGCAGCTTGGACCCTCGTCCCCTCGAGGCAGATACGCAGTATTTT. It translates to CASSLDPRPLEADTQYF.

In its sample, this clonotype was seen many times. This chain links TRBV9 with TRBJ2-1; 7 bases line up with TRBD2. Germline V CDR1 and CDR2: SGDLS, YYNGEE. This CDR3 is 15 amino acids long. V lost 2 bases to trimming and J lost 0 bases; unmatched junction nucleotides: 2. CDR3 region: CASSVRDYSYNEQFF. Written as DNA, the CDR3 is TGTGCCAGCAGCGTCCGGGACTACTCCTACAATGAGCAGTTCTTC.

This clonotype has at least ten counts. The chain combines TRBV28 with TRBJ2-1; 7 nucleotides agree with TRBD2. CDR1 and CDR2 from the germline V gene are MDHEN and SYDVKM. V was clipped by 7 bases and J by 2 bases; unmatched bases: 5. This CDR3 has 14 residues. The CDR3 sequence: CASNGGRTYNEQFF. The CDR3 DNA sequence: TGTGCCAGCAACGGCGGGAGAACCTACAATGAGCAGTTCTTC.

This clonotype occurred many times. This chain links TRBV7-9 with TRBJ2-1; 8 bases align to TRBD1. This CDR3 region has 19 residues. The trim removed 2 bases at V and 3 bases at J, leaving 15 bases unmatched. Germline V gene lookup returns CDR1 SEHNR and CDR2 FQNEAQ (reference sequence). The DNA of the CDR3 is TGTGCCAGCAGCTTACCCCCCACCGGCAGACAGGGGTACTACAATGAGCAGTTCTTC. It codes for CASSLPPTGRQGYYNEQFF. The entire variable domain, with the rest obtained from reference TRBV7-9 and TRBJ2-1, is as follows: DTGVSQNPRHKITKRGQNVTFRCDPISEHNRLYWYRQTLGQGPEFLTYFQNEAQLEKSRLLSDRFSAERPKGSFSTLEIQRTEQGDSAMYLCASSLPPTGRQGYYNEQFFGPGTRLTVL.